The next 6 T cell receptor beta chains were all read from a single sample in a study of blood T cell repertoires in COVID-19 (dated by TCRdb to about 2020). Library creation used the immunoSEQ multiplex PCR assay. Imported from immuneACCESS, the table was reduced by TCRdb to in-frame sequences with V and J called. These copies leave out some clones; in studies compared against another copy, an unresolved V gene accounts for under half, and the cause of the remainder is not known. Recorded for this sample are 200,000 or so clones; 80% to 90% of them occurred a single time. About 2.1% of the sample lies in the top ten. The specimen was PBMCs or T cells enriched from blood (not recorded which). These receptors were obtained from a woman aged 40-49 years with acute COVID-19.

The chain employs TRBV9 and TRBJ1-2; 7 bases fit TRBD1. From germline, CDR1 is SGDLS and CDR2 YYNGEE. J lost 4 bases, V lost 4 bases, and 13 bases had no gene match. The CDR3 has 16 residues. CDR3 sequence (DNA): TGTGCCAGCAGCTCATCTAAGAGACAGGGCATCTATGGCTACACCTTC. It yields the protein CASSSSKRQGIYGYTF.

CDR3 sequence (DNA): TGTGCCAGCAGCCAAGATACAGCAGGGTGGTATGGCTACACCTTC. It translates to CASSQDTAGWYGYTF. This sequence joins TRBV3-1 (or the pseudogene TRBV3-2) and TRBJ1-2; a weak D match, TRBD1 (5 bases). Per germline, CDR1 LGHDT and CDR2 YNNKEL (reference sequence). This CDR3 region has 15 residues. With 0 bases removed from V and 5 bases from J, the gap between germline ends came to 13 bases.

In its sample, this clone was seen a few times. This chain links TRBV19 with TRBJ1-6; D ambiguous. V was trimmed by 6 bases and J by 7 bases, leaving 16 bases between them. Germline assignment: CDR1 LNHDA and CDR2 SQIVND (reference sequence). This CDR3 comprises 15 residues. This CDR3 reads CASRLTGMTNSPLHF. CDR3 DNA: TGTGCCAGTAGATTAACCGGGATGACCAATTCACCCCTCCACTTT.

The J gene is TRBJ2-7, the V gene TRBV5-6, with 9 nucleotides matching TRBD1. Germline assignment: CDR1 SGHDT and CDR2 YYEEEE. With V trimmed by 4 bases and J by 6 bases, 5 bases remained unmatched. This CDR3 contains 13 residues. The CDR3 DNA is TGTGCCAGCAGCCACAACAGGGGGCGCGAGCAGTACTTC. Translation gives CASSHNRGREQYF. The complete variable domain, with remaining parts taken from reference TRBV5-6 and TRBJ2-7, reads DAGVTQSPTHLIKTRGQQVTLRCSPKSGHDTVSWYQQALGQGPQFIFQYYEEEERQRGNFPDRFSGHQFPNYSSELNVNALLLGDSALYLCASSHNRGREQYFGPGTRLTVT.

The chain couples TRBV7-9 to TRBJ2-1, with D maybe TRBD1 (7 bases). This CDR3 contains 15 residues. Germline V gives CDR1 SEHNR, CDR2 FQNEAQ (reference sequence). V lost 5 bases and J lost 9, with 20 bases in between. CDR3: CASSIRGDGGSEQFF. The CDR3 DNA follows: TGTGCCAGCAGCATCAGGGGGGACGGAGGGAGTGAGCAGTTCTTC.

This sequence joins TRBV27 and TRBJ2-5, with TRBD2 matching over 8 bases. The CDR3 contains 15 residues. Germline trimming cut 2 bases from V and 3 bases from J; bases unmatched to any gene: 5. Looked up from germline, CDR1 is MNHEY and CDR2 is SMNVEV (reference sequence). CDR3 sequence (DNA): TGTGCCAGCAGTTTACTCCGGGAGGGGAAAGAGACCCAGTACTTC. Residues: CASSLLREGKETQYF.